The 32 T cell receptor beta chains presented below share a single source sample, sequenced in a study of blood T cell repertoires in COVID-19. The protocol was immunoSEQ multiplex PCR, while the TCRdb copy is restricted to in-frame clones and leaves out a portion. The table records under 95,000 clones, about 89% of them present only once. Material: peripheral blood. All receptors derive from a human donor with acute or convalescent COVID-19. The donor label of this sample is uncertain.

This clone has more than one count but fewer than ten. The V call is TRBV27, the J call TRBJ1-6; D is ambiguous. CDR1 MNHEY and CDR2 SMNVEV come from the germline V gene (reference sequence). The ends were cut back, 3 bases at V and 5 bases at J, with 8 bases in the middle. The CDR3 is made up of 14 amino acids. The CDR3 is CASSLGVHNSPLHF. In DNA form, the CDR3 reads TGTGCCAGCAGTTTGGGAGTACATAATTCACCCCTCCACTTT.

The sample holds one count of this clone. The genes are TRBV5-6 and TRBJ1-1; D is undetermined. The CDR3 runs to 15 residues. Germline lookup yields CDR1 SGHDT and CDR2 YYEEEE. V dropped 2 bases and J dropped 2 bases, with 13 bases sitting between them. The CDR3 bases are TGTGCCAGCAGCTTTATTCCCTCCTTAAACACTGAAGCTTTCTTT. Its protein is CASSFIPSLNTEAFF.

The V and J genes are TRBV5-5 and TRBJ1-6; 9 nucleotides agree with TRBD1. CDR3 length: 16 amino acids. The J segment lost 7 bases and the V segment lost 3 bases, leaving 8 bases of the junction unmatched. Germline V gives CDR1 SGHKS, CDR2 YYEKEE (reference sequence). The CDR3 nucleotides read TGTGCCAGCAGCTCATACACCGGGACAGGGAATTCACCCCTCCACTTT. Its translation: CASSSYTGTGNSPLHF.

This chain uses TRBV5-6 with TRBJ1-6; 7 positions match TRBD1. Trimming removed 0 bases from V and 4 bases from J; junction bases left unmatched: 1. The CDR3 length is 15 residues. Germline CDR1 SGHDT, CDR2 YYEEEE. CDR3 amino acids: CASSLGDRYNSPLHF. The CDR3, as DNA: TGTGCCAGCAGCTTGGGGGACAGATATAATTCACCCCTCCACTTT.

This rearrangement joins TRBV28 to TRBJ2-2; no clear D. This CDR3 is built from 12 residues. CDR1 MDHEN and CDR2 SYDVKM come from the germline V gene. The CDR3, as DNA: TGTCCCCCACGTCTGGGCGCCGGGGAGCTGTTTTTT. Translation: CPPRLGAGELFF.

J is TRBJ2-1 and V is TRBV4-3, with 9 bases that match TRBD2. The junction had 4 bases not matched to a gene; V was cut back by 3 bases and J by 4 bases. The CDR3 extends over 15 amino acids. Germline lookup yields CDR1 LGHNA and CDR2 YSLEER. CDR3: CASSHTTSGYNEQFF. CDR3 sequence (DNA): TGCGCCAGCAGCCACACGACTAGCGGTTACAATGAGCAGTTCTTC.

The rearrangement joins TRBV6-5 to TRBJ1-1; no firm D call. Germline lookup yields CDR1 MNHEY and CDR2 SVGAGI. The CDR3 loop spans 14 amino acids. Between the trimmed V and J ends, which lost 6 bases and 2 bases, there was a span of 13 bases. The CDR3 DNA reads TGTGCCAGCAGCTTGAACCGGGTAAACACTGAAGCTTTCTTT. It encodes CASSLNRVNTEAFF.

The V gene is TRBV7-8, the J gene TRBJ2-1; maybe TRBD2 (6 bases). The CDR3 runs to 14 residues. V gave up 0 bases and J gave up 4 bases, with 7 bases separating them. The germline gives CDR1 SGHVS, CDR2 FQNEAQ. In DNA form, the CDR3 reads TGTGCCAGCAGCTTAGCGCGGGAATACAATGAGCAGTTCTTC. It encodes CASSLAREYNEQFF. The variable domain in full, with the rest retrieved from reference TRBV7-8 and TRBJ2-1, is GAGVSQSPRYKVAKRGQDVALRCDPISGHVSLFWYQQALGQGPEFLTYFQNEAQLDKSGLPSDRFFAERPEGSVSTLKIQRTQQEDSAVYLCASSLAREYNEQFFGPGTRLTVL.

V usage is TRBV10-3 and J usage is TRBJ2-7, with 14 bases matching TRBD2. Germline V gene sequence: CDR1 ENHRY, CDR2 SYGVKD. Germline trimming cut 8 bases from V and 0 bases from J; bases unmatched to any gene: 6. The CDR3 has 16 residues. The CDR3 sequence: CAIGGLAGVSSYEQYF. CDR3 nucleotide sequence: TGTGCCATCGGGGGACTAGCGGGGGTGAGCTCCTACGAGCAGTACTTC.

CDR3 protein: CASSITTEQFF. The CDR3 DNA reads TGTGCCAGTAGTATAACAACTGAGCAGTTCTTC. V is TRBV19 and J is TRBJ2-1, with unresolved D. The CDR3 loop spans 11 amino acids. V was trimmed by 2 bases and J by 9 bases, leaving 5 bases between them. CDR1 LNHDA and CDR2 SQIVND come from the germline V gene (reference sequence).

This clone was counted between two and nine times. The chain carries TRBV7-2 and TRBJ2-1; no definite D call. The CDR3 loop spans 15 amino acids. Trimming took 1 base from V and 0 from J, leaving 7 bases between them. Looked up from germline, CDR1 is SGHTA and CDR2 is FQGNSA. The CDR3 region is CASSLDVSSYNEQFF. Here the CDR3 DNA reads TGTGCCAGCAGCTTAGATGTTAGCTCCTACAATGAGCAGTTCTTC.

This clone has just one count. This chain uses TRBV11-3 with TRBJ1-2; 8 bases match TRBD1. CDR1 and CDR2 (germline): SGHNT, YENEEA. The CDR3 is made up of 19 amino acids. The ends lost 4 bases at V and 2 bases at J; junction bases unmatched: 18. This chain's CDR3 is CASSSARADRVPLNYGYTF. In nucleotides, the CDR3 is TGTGCCAGCAGCTCCGCACGGGCGGACAGGGTCCCCCTAAACTATGGCTACACCTTC. Supplemented by reference TRBV11-3 and TRBJ1-2, the full variable domain reads EAGVVQSPRYKIIEKKQPVAFWCNPISGHNTLYWYLQNLGQGPELLIRYENEEAVDDSQLPKDRFSAERLKGVDSTLKIQPAELGDSAVYLCASSSARADRVPLNYGYTFGSGTRLTVV.

The V and J genes are TRBV6-2 or TRBV6-3 and TRBJ2-6, with a tentative D call TRBD1 (5 bases). Germline CDR1 MNHEY, CDR2 SVGEGT. V dropped 2 bases and J dropped 0 bases, with 14 bases sitting between them. There are 18 residues in the CDR3. The CDR3 reads CASSYGAGMSSGANVLTF. The DNA for the CDR3 is TGTGCCAGCAGTTACGGTGCAGGGATGAGCTCTGGGGCCAACGTCCTGACTTTC.

The genes are TRBV9 and TRBJ1-3; D uncertain. V shed 4 bases and J shed 4 bases, with 6 bases lying between them. The CDR3 contains 12 residues. CDR1 is SGDLS, CDR2 YYNGEE, per germline. CDR3 DNA sequence: TGTGCCAGCAGCTCCCAGGGAAACACCATATATTTT. Protein: CASSSQGNTIYF.

This chain links TRBV19 with TRBJ1-4, with a weak D call TRBD1 (6 bases). The CDR3 sequence is 15 residues long. V was cut by 5 bases and J by 3 bases, with 13 bases left in between. The V gene's germline CDR1 is LNHDA and CDR2 SQIVND (reference sequence). The CDR3, as DNA: TGTGCCAGTAGTTCTCGGGGGGCAGCTAATGAAAAACTGTTTTTT. This codes for CASSSRGAANEKLFF.

The V call is TRBV28, the J call TRBJ1-1, with D possibly matching TRBD1 (5 bases). This CDR3 comprises 13 residues. V lost 5 bases, J lost 4 bases, and 11 bases lay in between. Germline V gene lookup returns CDR1 MDHEN and CDR2 SYDVKM. Here the CDR3 DNA reads TGTGCCAGCAGTAGGGGAGGGAGCACTGAAGCTTTCTTT. It translates to CASSRGGSTEAFF.

The gene calls are TRBV5-4 and TRBJ2-5, with TRBD2 matching over 7 bases. The CDR3 consists of 15 residues. The germline V gene encodes CDR1 SGHNT and CDR2 YYREEE (reference sequence). V was pared by 2 bases and J by 5 bases, with 9 bases of the junction left unmatched. The CDR3 DNA sequence: TGTGCCAGCAGCTTAGGACTAGGTCCTAGGGAGACCCAGTACTTC. This translates into CASSLGLGPRETQYF.

J is TRBJ2-7 and V is TRBV11-2, with D uncertain. The CDR3 runs to 12 residues. Germline V CDR1 and CDR2: SGHAT, FQNNGV. V was pared by 5 bases and J by 2 bases, with 7 bases between. The CDR3 loop is CASSPPTYEQYF. As DNA, the CDR3 is TGTGCCAGCAGCCCGCCTACCTACGAGCAGTACTTC.

The chain employs TRBV7-2 and TRBJ2-7, with D tentatively TRBD1 (6 bases). Germline V lookup: CDR1 SGHTA, CDR2 FQGNSA. The CDR3 is made up of 15 amino acids. V lost 3 bases and J 0 bases, leaving 12 bases between the germline ends. CDR3 nucleotide sequence: TGTGCCAGCAGCTTCCCCCAGGGGAGCTCCTACGAGCAGTACTTC. The encoded protein is CASSFPQGSSYEQYF.

The CDR3 DNA sequence: TGTGCCAGCAGCTTAGACAGAGGGGCTTTCTTT. It yields the protein CASSLDRGAFF. The rearrangement uses TRBV11-2 and TRBJ1-1; no reliable D call. In germline, CDR1 is SGHAT, CDR2 FQNNGV. Trimming stripped 0 bases from V and 11 bases from J, with 7 bases between. The CDR3 loop spans 11 amino acids. The full variable domain, with the rest looked up from reference TRBV11-2 and TRBJ1-1, is EAGVAQSPRYKIIEKRQSVAFWCNPISGHATLYWYQQILGQGPKLLIQFQNNGVVDDSQLPKDRFSAERLKGVDSTLKIQPAKLEDSAVYLCASSLDRGAFFGQGTRLTVV.

The V call is TRBV19, the J call TRBJ1-1; D perhaps matches TRBD1 (6 bases). CDR1 and CDR2 (germline): LNHDA, SQIVND (reference sequence). Trimming took 3 bases from V and 3 from J, leaving 11 bases between them. The CDR3 covers 14 residues. The CDR3 region is CASSIQGLYTEAFF. CDR3 bases: TGTGCCAGTAGTATTCAGGGGTTATACACTGAAGCTTTCTTT.

This chain uses TRBV6-6 with TRBJ2-7; D unclear. Per the germline V gene, CDR1 is MNHNY and CDR2 is SVGAGI (reference sequence). The ends were cut back, 7 bases at V and 7 bases at J, with 17 bases in the middle. This CDR3 is 13 amino acids long. DNA of the CDR3: TGTGCCAGCACCGACCGGTCCGGGTTTGAGCAGTACTTC. Translation: CASTDRSGFEQYF.

This clone was seen more than once but under ten times. V gene TRBV7-2 combines with J gene TRBJ2-7; a weak D match, TRBD1 (5 bases). This CDR3 region has 15 residues. Looked up from germline, CDR1 is SGHTA and CDR2 is FQGNSA. V was pared by 1 base and J by 0 bases, with 10 bases between. The CDR3 DNA is TGTGCCAGCAGCTTAGTGACAGCCGTCTCCTACGAGCAGTACTTC. Its protein is CASSLVTAVSYEQYF.

The J gene is TRBJ2-1, the V gene TRBV28; D may be TRBD2 (6 bases). The germline V gene encodes CDR1 MDHEN and CDR2 SYDVKM. The CDR3 covers 16 residues. V dropped 4 bases and J dropped 5 bases, with 18 bases sitting between them. CDR3: CASSWIGGAGNNEQFF. CDR3 DNA sequence: TGTGCCAGCAGTTGGATCGGAGGGGCGGGCAACAATGAGCAGTTCTTC. The whole variable domain, filled in from reference TRBV28 and TRBJ2-1, reads DVKVTQSSRYLVKRTGEKVFLECVQDMDHENMFWYRQDPGLGLRLIYFSYDVKMKEKGDIPEGYSVSREKKERFSLILESASTNQTSMYLCASSWIGGAGNNEQFFGPGTRLTVL.

The chain carries TRBV5-4 and TRBJ1-2, with 7 bases matching TRBD1. Germline-derived CDR1 and CDR2 are SGHNT and YYREEE (reference sequence). The ends lost 4 bases at V and 2 bases at J; junction bases unmatched: 5. The CDR3 is 14 residues long. As DNA, the CDR3 is TGTGCCAGCAGCCGGGACAGCCTGAACTATGGCTACACCTTC. The encoded protein is CASSRDSLNYGYTF. The whole variable domain, remainder taken from reference TRBV5-4 and TRBJ1-2, is ETGVTQSPTHLIKTRGQQVTLRCSSQSGHNTVSWYQQALGQGPQFIFQYYREEENGRGNFPPRFSGLQFPNYSSELNVNALELDDSALYLCASSRDSLNYGYTFGSGTRLTVV.

J is TRBJ2-3 and V is TRBV7-9, with D possibly being TRBD1 (6 bases). Trimming cost V 1 base and J 1 base, with 12 bases left between them. The germline gives CDR1 SEHNR, CDR2 FQNEAQ (reference sequence). The length of the CDR3 is 16 residues. The CDR3 loop is CASSLDAGVGTDTQYF. CDR3 DNA sequence: TGTGCCAGCAGCTTAGATGCAGGGGTTGGCACAGATACGCAGTATTTT.

The chain recombines TRBV6-5 with TRBJ1-2, with 7 bases identical to TRBD1. Germline V gene data show CDR1 as MNHEY and CDR2 as SVGAGI. The CDR3 spans 12 residues. V lost 7 bases to trimming and J lost 3 bases; unmatched junction nucleotides: 2. The CDR3 region is CASTTGDYGYTF. As DNA, the CDR3 is TGTGCCAGCACCACAGGGGACTATGGCTACACCTTC.

The chain uses TRBV9 and TRBJ1-2, with TRBD1 identical over 10 bases. Looked up from germline, CDR1 is SGDLS and CDR2 is YYNGEE. CDR3 length: 15 amino acids. The V gene end was trimmed by 0 bases and the J gene end by 7 bases; junction bases not matched to a gene: 6. In nucleotides, the CDR3 is TGTGCCAGCAGCGTAGGTCAGGGACAGGGGTTTGGCTACACCTTC. Its protein is CASSVGQGQGFGYTF. Together with reference TRBV9 and TRBJ1-2, the CDR3 gives the full variable domain: DSGVTQTPKHLITATGQRVTLRCSPRSGDLSVYWYQQSLDQGLQFLIQYYNGEERAKGNILERFSAQQFPDLHSELNLSSLELGDSALYFCASSVGQGQGFGYTFGSGTRLTVV.

The gene calls are TRBV5-4 and TRBJ2-7, with 7 bases fitting TRBD1. The CDR3 is made up of 14 amino acids. The germline gives CDR1 SGHNT, CDR2 YYREEE (reference sequence). V lost 3 bases and J lost 5; bases outside the gene matches: 8. CDR3 sequence reads: CASSSGQIVDEQYF. The CDR3 nucleotides read TGTGCCAGCAGCTCGGGACAGATTGTAGACGAGCAGTACTTC.

The chain employs TRBV7-2 and TRBJ1-6, with 9 bases identical to TRBD1. Germline-derived CDR1 and CDR2 are SGHTA and FQGNSA. Trimming took 5 bases from V and 6 from J; bases not matched to a gene: 2. The CDR3 extends over 14 amino acids. The CDR3 reads CASSRDRANSPLHF. The CDR3 DNA follows: TGTGCCAGCAGCCGGGACAGGGCTAATTCACCCCTCCACTTT.

The CDR3 DNA follows: TGTGCCACCAGCAGAGATTATGGTAGCTATGGCTACACCTTC. Its translation: CATSRDYGSYGYTF. V usage is TRBV15 and J usage is TRBJ1-2; D not resolved. The CDR3 is 14 residues long. Looked up from germline, CDR1 is LNHNV and CDR2 is YYDKDF (reference sequence). The V gene lost 0 bases and the J gene lost 4 bases, with 9 bases spanning the gap.

V and J are TRBV28 and TRBJ2-7, with 8 bases aligning to TRBD2. The V gene end was trimmed by 5 bases and the J gene end by 0 bases; junction bases not matched to a gene: 15. There are 18 residues in the CDR3. Germline CDR1 MDHEN, CDR2 SYDVKM. For the CDR3, the DNA is TGTGCCAGCAGTACCGAAGCCCCCGGGACTAGGGGCTCCTACGAGCAGTACTTC. It codes for CASSTEAPGTRGSYEQYF.